One and the same sample provided the 9 T cell receptor beta chains below, sequenced in a study of CDR3 diversity in severe acne. TCRdb called the PCR reads again in MiXCR, with one record for every CDR3 protein. The repertoire includes about 97,000 distinct CDR3 sequences, about half of them detected once, and 9.5% to 15% sits in the top ten. Sequencing input: blood. Receptors were obtained from a male donor with acne.

The chain combines TRBV2 with TRBJ1-1; 7 nucleotides agree with TRBD1. The CDR3 totals 13 residues. V gave up 6 bases and J gave up 7 bases; unmatched junction bases: 8. Germline CDR1 SNHLY, CDR2 FYNNEI. For the CDR3, the DNA is TGTGCCAGCAGACCGGGACAGAGAGATGAAGCTTTCTTT. It translates to CASRPGQRDEAFF.

As regards this clonotype: At one boundary the junction diverges from the germline segment, which might be a read error. V usage is TRBV24-1 and J usage is TRBJ1-1; 7 bases agree with TRBD1. This CDR3 has 15 residues. Germline CDR1 and CDR2: KGHDR and SFDVKD. In nucleotides, the CDR3 is TGTGCCACCAGTGACAAGACAGGGCCTCACACTGAAGCTTTCTTC. Its translation is CATSDKTGPHTEAFF.

The rearrangement uses TRBV10-1 and TRBJ2-7; TRBD2 matches 14 bases. The trim removed 6 bases at V and 1 base at J, leaving 5 bases unmatched. The CDR3 loop spans 16 amino acids. Germline loops: CDR1 WNHNN, CDR2 SYGVQD (reference sequence). The CDR3 loop is CASSRGLAGGSYEQYF. In DNA form, the CDR3 reads TGCGCCAGCAGCAGAGGACTAGCGGGAGGATCCTACGAGCAGTACTTC.

This clonotype is labeled medium-sized (0.01 to 0.1%). The chain recombines TRBV20-1 with TRBJ1-1, with D perhaps TRBD1 (5 bases). CDR1 and CDR2 from the germline V gene are DFQATT and SNEGSKA (reference sequence). The ends were cut back, 5 bases at V and 1 base at J, with 17 bases in the middle. There are 15 residues in the CDR3. CDR3: CSAYTGAGRNTEAFF. The CDR3 bases are TGCAGTGCTTATACTGGGGCAGGTCGGAACACTGAAGCTTTCTTT.

The count of this clonotype is one. The conserved closing phenylalanine or tryptophan is absent in this CDR3, likely reflecting a read error. V and J are TRBV28 and TRBJ1-6; D call uncertain. CDR1 is MDHEN and CDR2 is SYDVKM in the germline V gene. V was cut by 2 bases and J by 0 bases, with 2 bases left in between. CDR3 size: 14 residues. The CDR3 DNA follows: TGTGCCAGCAGTTTACCCTCCTATAATTCACCCCTCCACCTT. Its protein product is CASSLPSYNSPLHL.

This clonotype was detected a few times. The chain is built from TRBV3-2 and TRBJ2-3. TRBV3-2 represents a pseudogene. The CDR3 runs to 14 residues. The CDR3 DNA reads TGTGCCAGCAGCCAAGGGAGTACTACAGATACGCAGTATTTT. Its protein is CASSQGSTTDTQYF.

This clonotype showed up many times. The rearrangement joins TRBV10-2 to TRBJ1-1; 7 bases line up with TRBD1. The germline CDR1 and CDR2 sequences are WSHSY and SAAADI. CDR3 size: 13 residues. V shed 3 bases, J shed 3 bases, and the junction held 1 base outside the gene matches. The CDR3 nucleotides are TGCGCCAGCAGTGAACAGGGGCACACTGAAGCTTTCTTT. Translated: CASSEQGHTEAFF.

This chain joins TRBV11-2 and TRBJ2-5; D is ambiguous. Germline lookup yields CDR1 SGHAT and CDR2 FQNNGV. Trimming took off 3 bases at V and 5 bases at J, with 13 bases between the two ends. The CDR3 extends over 14 amino acids. CDR3 loop: CASSLEPTVETQYF. Written as DNA, the CDR3 is TGTGCCAGCAGCTTGGAACCCACGGTGGAGACCCAGTACTTC.

The J gene is TRBJ2-1, the V gene TRBV27; 7 bases are shared with TRBD2. This CDR3 comprises 17 residues. Germline loops: CDR1 MNHEY, CDR2 SMNVEV (reference sequence). The ends lost 1 base at V and 4 bases at J; junction bases unmatched: 10. Here the CDR3 reads CASSLLLGGTKYNEQFF. CDR3 sequence (DNA): TGTGCCAGCAGTTTATTATTGGGCGGGACTAAGTACAATGAGCAGTTCTTC.